The clone carrying this TCR beta chain was detected once. Its antigen is as yet unknown. Profiled with immunoSEQ multiplex PCR; TCRdb holds only in-frame clones, not every one. Of 9,100 or so clones detected, around 90% appear once; the ten largest clones hold 4.2%. The data belong to a study of T cell clonotyping in hematopoietic cell transplantation. Study conclusions and caveats: Recipient TCR diversity dropped after transplant; expanded clonotypes rose from day 30 to 180.

The source material was peripheral blood mononuclear cells, sampled at the time of graft-versus-host disease after allogeneic stem cell transplant. The TCR sequence derives from a male patient between 60 and 69 years old who had an allogeneic stem cell transplant from a related donor, so the T cells may come from the graft donor. Some clones in this sample may be carry-over from other donors' samples.

CDR3: CSVLGQGNTEAFF. In DNA form, the CDR3 reads TGCAGCGTCCTAGGACAGGGGAACACTGAAGCTTTCTTT. This rearrangement joins TRBV29-1 to TRBJ1-1; TRBD1 matches at 8 bases. Trimming at V came to 6 bases and at J to 1 base, leaving 4 bases not matched to a gene. Germline V gene sequence: CDR1 SQVTM, CDR2 ANQGSEA. The CDR3 covers 13 residues.